The 21 T cell receptor beta chains below all came from one sample that was sequenced in a study of cytomegalovirus exposure and HLA in healthy donors (dated by TCRdb to 2016 to 2017). The method was the immunoSEQ multiplex PCR assay. The clones in this table, taken by TCRdb from immuneACCESS, are in-frame only. Not every clone is retained; where verified, under half of the shortfall comes from an unresolved V gene, and the cause of the rest is unknown. Within this sample are about 130,000 clones, with roughly 89% of them counted one time only. About 1.1% of the sample lies in the top ten. Input material: PBMCs. The receptors come from a woman aged 18-35 years in good health and CMV-seronegative.

The V gene is TRBV30, the J gene TRBJ1-6; D remains ambiguous. Germline CDR1 and CDR2: GTSNPN and SVGIG (reference sequence). This CDR3 region has 14 residues. The V and J ends lost 6 bases and 0 bases respectively, with 9 bases between them. The CDR3 protein is CACMAGSYNSPLHF. DNA of the CDR3: TGTGCCTGTATGGCTGGCTCCTATAATTCACCCCTCCACTTT. Filled out from reference TRBV30 and TRBJ1-6, the complete variable domain reads SQTIHQWPATLVQPVGSPLSLECTVEGTSNPNLYWYRQAAGRGLQLLFYSVGIGQISSEVPQNLSASRPQDRQFILSSKKLLLSDSGFYLCACMAGSYNSPLHFGNGTRLTVT.

V gene TRBV5-4 combines with J gene TRBJ2-4; D gene ambiguous. The CDR3 is 13 residues long. Trimming took off 1 base at V and 6 bases at J, with 8 bases between the two ends. CDR1 and CDR2 from the germline V gene are SGHNT and YYREEE (reference sequence). CDR3 in DNA: TGTGCCAGCAGCTTGAGGAGTTTAAACATTCAGTACTTC. Amino acids: CASSLRSLNIQYF.

This chain uses TRBV7-2 with TRBJ1-4; 10 positions agree with TRBD1. The CDR3 covers 15 residues. J was trimmed by 7 bases and V by 2 bases; bases with no gene match: 4. CDR1 and CDR2 from the germline V gene are SGHTA and FQGNSA. The CDR3 reads CASSLPGQGTEKLFF. In DNA form, the CDR3 reads TGTGCCAGCAGCTTACCGGGACAGGGGACTGAAAAACTGTTTTTT.

The chain uses TRBV29-1 and TRBJ1-3; the D gene is possibly TRBD1 (6 bases). The germline gives CDR1 SQVTM, CDR2 ANQGSEA. Trimming stripped 6 bases from V and 2 bases from J, with 14 bases between. The CDR3 totals 14 residues. Here the CDR3 reads CSVSEGGAGNTIYF. In DNA form, the CDR3 reads TGCAGCGTATCTGAGGGGGGGGCTGGAAACACCATATATTTT.

The chain carries TRBV28 and TRBJ1-2; D is unclear. The germline gives CDR1 MDHEN, CDR2 SYDVKM. This CDR3 spans 15 amino acids. V lost 6 bases, J lost 8 bases, and 22 bases lay in between. The CDR3 DNA reads as TGTGCCAGCAGCACCCTTGGAGGATCCCGGGAGGGCTACACCTTC. It encodes CASSTLGGSREGYTF.

V gene TRBV28 combines with J gene TRBJ2-2, with no clear D. The CDR3 extends over 13 amino acids. The germline CDR1 and CDR2 sequences are MDHEN and SYDVKM. Trimming stripped 6 bases from V and 4 bases from J, with 9 bases between. In DNA form, the CDR3 reads TGTGCCAGCAGCCAACAGTCCACCGGGGAGCTGTTTTTT. It yields the protein CASSQQSTGELFF.

The J gene is TRBJ2-3, the V gene TRBV4-2; 9 nucleotides agree with TRBD2. CDR3 size: 16 residues. V shed 1 base and J 4 bases; nucleotides not matched to a gene: 6. In germline, CDR1 is LGHNA, CDR2 YNFKEQ. This chain's CDR3 is CASSQGGGAGADTQYF. CDR3 nucleotides: TGTGCCAGCAGCCAAGGCGGGGGGGCCGGGGCAGATACGCAGTATTTT.

V and J are TRBV7-6 and TRBJ2-7, with 11 bases lining up with TRBD2. The junction had 6 bases not matched to a gene; V was cut back by 2 bases and J by 3 bases. The germline CDR1 and CDR2 sequences are SGHVS and FNYEAQ. The CDR3 contains 16 residues. CDR3 sequence: CASSLYGLAGLYEQYF. In DNA form, the CDR3 reads TGTGCCAGCAGCTTATACGGACTAGCGGGCCTCTACGAGCAGTACTTC.

This sequence joins TRBV5-4 and TRBJ1-2; TRBD1 aligns across 7 bases. The CDR3 runs to 16 residues. Germline CDR1 SGHNT, CDR2 YYREEE (reference sequence). V lost 0 bases and J lost 4; bases outside the gene matches: 9. CDR3 amino acids: CASSLAFRGGAYGYTF. The CDR3 DNA follows: TGTGCCAGCAGCTTGGCCTTCAGAGGGGGCGCCTATGGCTACACCTTC.

The chain uses TRBV6-4 and TRBJ2-2; 8 bases are shared with TRBD1. CDR1 is MRHNA and CDR2 is SNTAGT in the germline V gene. The CDR3 contains 14 residues. The J segment lost 6 bases and the V segment lost 0 bases, leaving 0 bases of the junction unmatched. The CDR3 here is CASSDSQGAGELFF. CDR3 nucleotide sequence: TGTGCCAGCAGTGACTCACAGGGGGCCGGGGAGCTGTTTTTT.

Regarding this clone: This CDR3 is also generated by other DNA sequences in the sample. The chain couples TRBV28 to TRBJ1-5; the D gene is possibly TRBD1 (5 bases). Germline V gene lookup returns CDR1 MDHEN and CDR2 SYDVKM. V was clipped by 2 bases and J by 6 bases, with 11 bases between them. This CDR3 has 14 amino acids. CDR3 loop: CASSLGQGSQPQHF. CDR3 DNA: TGTGCCAGCAGTTTAGGGCAGGGAAGTCAGCCCCAGCATTTT. The full variable domain, with the rest looked up from reference TRBV28 and TRBJ1-5, is DVKVTQSSRYLVKRTGEKVFLECVQDMDHENMFWYRQDPGLGLRLIYFSYDVKMKEKGDIPEGYSVSREKKERFSLILESASTNQTSMYLCASSLGQGSQPQHFGDGTRLSIL.

V gene TRBV5-6 combines with J gene TRBJ1-1; TRBD1 agrees at 10 bases. The CDR3 sequence is 15 residues long. V was clipped by 3 bases and J by 6 bases; unmatched bases: 8. Germline loops: CDR1 SGHDT, CDR2 YYEEEE. CDR3 in DNA: TGTGCCAGCAGCTACCGGGACAGGGGCCTCGCTGAAGCTTTCTTT. Its protein is CASSYRDRGLAEAFF.

This rearrangement joins TRBV30 to TRBJ1-4, with D possibly matching TRBD1 (5 bases). This CDR3 region has 14 residues. Germline assignment: CDR1 GTSNPN and CDR2 SVGIG (reference sequence). V was clipped by 5 bases and J by 0 bases, with 10 bases between them. CDR3 in amino acids: CAWARGTTNEKLFF. Here the CDR3 DNA reads TGTGCCTGGGCCCGGGGGACAACTAATGAAAAACTGTTTTTT.

The V gene is TRBV11-2, the J gene TRBJ2-3, with D perhaps matching TRBD2 (6 bases). The V and J ends lost 5 bases and 0 bases respectively, with 15 bases between them. Germline V lookup: CDR1 SGHAT, CDR2 FQNNGV. This CDR3 is built from 16 residues. The CDR3: CASSPLADPSTDTQYF. The CDR3, as DNA: TGTGCCAGCAGCCCTTTAGCGGATCCTAGCACAGATACGCAGTATTTT.

This chain links TRBV5-1 with TRBJ1-2, with a weak D call TRBD1 (6 bases). The CDR3 spans 13 residues. Germline CDR1 is SGHRS and CDR2 is YFSETQ. With 4 bases removed from V and 6 bases from J, the gap between germline ends came to 13 bases. The CDR3 bases are TGCGCCAGCAGCCAAACAGGGTTGGATGGCTACACCTTC. Its translation: CASSQTGLDGYTF.

The rearrangement uses TRBV6-5 and TRBJ2-5, with D possibly matching TRBD2 (6 bases). There are 14 residues in the CDR3. Germline V gene lookup returns CDR1 MNHEY and CDR2 SVGAGI. The germline V and J ends were trimmed by 2 bases and 5 bases, with 12 bases remaining between them. The CDR3 nucleotides are TGTGCCAGCAGTTACAGGGCGGGGCGCGAGACCCAGTACTTC. As protein: CASSYRAGRETQYF.

This chain joins TRBV13 and TRBJ2-3, with TRBD2 matching over 10 bases. The CDR3 runs 17 residues. V dropped 5 bases and J dropped 2; count of bases not matched to a gene: 10. CDR1 and CDR2 from the germline V gene are PRHDT and FYEKMQ (reference sequence). CDR3 DNA: TGTGCCAGCAGCAACAGGGGCCTAGCGGGAGTCACAGATACGCAGTATTTT. This gives the protein CASSNRGLAGVTDTQYF.

The chain is built from TRBV5-1 and TRBJ2-1; TRBD2 matches 8 bases. J gave up 0 bases and V 4 bases, and 6 bases lay outside the gene matches. Germline values: CDR1 SGHRS, CDR2 YFSETQ. This CDR3 spans 16 amino acids. CDR3 protein: CASSRTGTSSYNEQFF. The DNA for the CDR3 is TGCGCCAGCAGCCGGACCGGGACTAGCTCCTACAATGAGCAGTTCTTC.

The chain uses TRBV27 and TRBJ2-3, with a tentative D call TRBD2 (5 bases). Germline V gene sequence: CDR1 MNHEY, CDR2 SMNVEV (reference sequence). The CDR3 runs to 18 residues. V lost 5 bases and J 2 bases, leaving 23 bases between the germline ends. The CDR3 sequence: CASSPRPGLGSHTDTQYF. The CDR3 DNA reads TGTGCCAGCAGTCCGCGTCCCGGACTCGGATCTCACACAGATACGCAGTATTTT.

This clone was observed a few times. The chain links TRBV18 to TRBJ1-5; D not resolved. V shed 3 bases and J shed 3 bases, with 9 bases lying between them. This CDR3 region has 14 residues. From germline, CDR1 is KGHSH and CDR2 LQKENI. The CDR3: CASSPRQSNQPQHF. DNA of the CDR3: TGTGCCAGCTCACCGCGGCAGTCCAATCAGCCCCAGCATTTT.

This sequence joins TRBV30 and TRBJ2-1, with a weak D call TRBD2 (6 bases). The germline V gene has CDR1 GTSNPN and CDR2 SVGIG (reference sequence). Trimming took 4 bases from V and 5 from J, leaving 15 bases between them. The CDR3 length is 14 residues. The CDR3 sequence is CAWIRRGEDNEQFF. The CDR3, as DNA: TGTGCCTGGATTAGGCGGGGTGAAGACAATGAGCAGTTCTTC.